The 19 T cell receptor beta chains listed next were all sequenced from one sample in a study of somatic mutations in cytotoxic T cells in rheumatoid arthritis (dated by TCRdb to the late 2010s). Library preparation was by the immunoSEQ multiplex PCR assay. TCRdb retrieved this table from immuneACCESS and kept in-frame rearrangements only. Not all clones are present; in checked studies, unresolved V genes account for under half, and no reason is known for the remainder. The sample has about 14,000 clones on record, more than 60% of them singletons. The biggest ten clones account for roughly 7.4% of the sample. The specimen was CD8+ T cells sorted from blood. The receptors originated from an adult with rheumatoid arthritis.

The V call is TRBV5-6, the J call TRBJ2-7, with a tentative D call TRBD2 (6 bases). The CDR3 runs to 12 residues. Germline assignment: CDR1 SGHDT and CDR2 YYEEEE. CDR3 sequence: CASEDGGYEQYF. In DNA form, the CDR3 reads TGTGCTAGCGAGGACGGGGGCTACGAGCAGTACTTC.

The gene calls are TRBV30 and TRBJ2-7, with 8 bases identical to TRBD1. The CDR3 has 13 amino acids. V lost 5 bases, J lost 7 bases, and 10 bases stayed unmatched. Per germline, CDR1 GTSNPN and CDR2 SVGIG (reference sequence). This chain's CDR3 is CAWSTGAPEEQYF. In DNA form, the CDR3 reads TGTGCCTGGTCGACAGGGGCCCCAGAAGAGCAGTACTTC.

The V gene is TRBV15, the J gene TRBJ2-1; D is unresolved. The V and J ends lost 0 bases and 2 bases respectively, with 8 bases between them. This CDR3 spans 15 amino acids. CDR1 is LNHNV and CDR2 is YYDKDF in the germline V gene (reference sequence). CDR3 bases: TGTGCCACCAGCAGAGATCCTAACACCTACAATGAGCAGTTCTTC. Translation gives CATSRDPNTYNEQFF.

This chain joins TRBV6-6 and TRBJ2-5, with 9 bases matching TRBD1. CDR3 length equals 15 residues. V gave up 2 bases and J gave up 4 bases; unmatched junction bases: 5. The germline V gene has CDR1 MNHNY and CDR2 SVGAGI (reference sequence). CDR3 sequence (DNA): TGTGCCAGCAGTTACAGACAGGGGGTCGGAGAGACCCAGTACTTC. Translation: CASSYRQGVGETQYF.

The chain couples TRBV7-9 to TRBJ2-5; perhaps TRBD2 as D (6 bases). Germline-derived CDR1 and CDR2 are SEHNR and FQNEAQ (reference sequence). Between the trimmed V and J ends, which lost 7 bases and 11 bases, there was a span of 23 bases. The CDR3 runs to 14 residues. The CDR3 nucleotides read TGTGCCAGCACCTTGGACCCATCCCCGGGGGAGCAGTACTTC. This codes for CASTLDPSPGEQYF.

The CDR3 DNA is TGTGCCAGCAGCGACCGGGACAACATCTACGAGCAGTACTTC. Protein sequence: CASSDRDNIYEQYF. The chain combines TRBV5-6 with TRBJ2-7; TRBD1 might be the D (6 bases). The CDR3 length is 14 residues. Germline V gene data show CDR1 as SGHDT and CDR2 as YYEEEE. V was clipped by 4 bases and J by 3 bases, with 14 bases between them.

The chain carries TRBV25-1 and TRBJ2-1; D unclear. Trimming took 4 bases from V and 4 from J, leaving 20 bases between them. The germline CDR1 and CDR2 sequences are MGHDK and SYGVNS. CDR3 length: 17 amino acids. Here the CDR3 DNA reads TGTGCCAGCAGTGCATCAATGACCGCCATAGAATACAATGAGCAGTTCTTC. Residues: CASSASMTAIEYNEQFF.

V and J are TRBV5-6 and TRBJ2-7; D might be TRBD1 or TRBD2, each matching 5 bases. CDR1 SGHDT and CDR2 YYEEEE come from the germline V gene. The V end lost 7 bases, the J end lost 3 bases, and 11 bases lay between the germline ends. The CDR3 extends over 12 amino acids. Here the CDR3 reads CASLSGGYEQYF. For the CDR3, the DNA is TGTGCCAGCTTAAGTGGGGGCTACGAGCAGTACTTC.

This clone came up once. J is TRBJ1-1 and V is TRBV6-5, with TRBD1 as a possible D gene (6 bases). The CDR3 spans 13 residues. Germline V CDR1 and CDR2: MNHEY, SVGAGI. V was clipped by 7 bases and J by 2 bases, with 11 bases between them. The CDR3 DNA reads TGTGCCAGCACCCGGACAGCCAACACTGAAGCTTTCTTT. It codes for CASTRTANTEAFF.

The chain couples TRBV19 to TRBJ2-1, with 10 nucleotides matching TRBD1. The CDR3 consists of 18 residues. Germline CDR1 LNHDA, CDR2 SQIVND (reference sequence). V lost 0 bases, J lost 1 base, and 6 bases stayed unmatched. CDR3 protein: CASSIEGTGESSYNEQFF. The CDR3 DNA sequence: TGTGCCAGTAGTATAGAAGGGACAGGGGAGTCATCCTACAATGAGCAGTTCTTC.

The gene calls are TRBV7-8 and TRBJ2-1; unclear D gene. CDR3 size: 11 residues. Germline CDR1 and CDR2: SGHVS and FQNEAQ. V shed 9 bases and J shed 5 bases, with 8 bases lying between them. CDR3 amino acids: CASGRDNEQFF. DNA for the CDR3: TGTGCCAGTGGACGGGACAATGAGCAGTTCTTC.

The sample holds a few counts of this clone. The chain recombines TRBV19 with TRBJ2-7; D not resolved. V lost 3 bases and J 2 bases, leaving 8 bases between the germline ends. CDR3 length: 13 residues. Germline CDR1 is LNHDA and CDR2 is SQIVND (reference sequence). The CDR3 region has the DNA TGTGCCAGTAGTATTGGCGGCGCCTACGAGCAGTACTTC. Translated: CASSIGGAYEQYF.

This chain joins TRBV5-1 and TRBJ2-3; 9 bases are a match to TRBD2. With V trimmed by 4 bases and J by 4 bases, 7 bases remained unmatched. Germline CDR1 and CDR2: SGHRS and YFSETQ. This CDR3 is built from 15 residues. The CDR3 sequence: CASSLGTSSADTQYF. The CDR3 bases are TGCGCCAGCAGCCTCGGGACTAGCTCGGCAGATACGCAGTATTTT.

The rearrangement uses TRBV29-1 and TRBJ1-1; D unclear. V was clipped by 6 bases and J by 4 bases, with 9 bases between them. Germline CDR1 is SQVTM and CDR2 is ANQGSEA. The length of the CDR3 is 11 residues. Here the CDR3 DNA reads TGCAGCGTCCGGGTCGGCACTGAAGCTTTCTTT. As protein: CSVRVGTEAFF. Full variable domain (rest looked up from reference TRBV29-1 and TRBJ1-1): SAVISQKPSRDICQRGTSLTIQCQVDSQVTMMFWYRQQPGQSLTLIATANQGSEATYESGFVIDKFPISRPNLTFSTLTVSNMSPEDSSIYLCSVRVGTEAFFGQGTRLTVV.

This clone was picked up a small number of times. The chain combines TRBV9 with TRBJ1-2; a weak D match, TRBD1 (6 bases). Germline V lookup: CDR1 SGDLS, CDR2 YYNGEE. The CDR3 loop spans 15 amino acids. V gave up 4 bases and J gave up 7 bases, with 20 bases separating them. The CDR3 here is CASSTGRGASVGYTF. The CDR3 nucleotides read TGTGCCAGCAGCACCGGGAGGGGGGCATCGGTTGGCTACACCTTC.

J is TRBJ1-5 and V is TRBV27; 7 bases match TRBD1. The length of the CDR3 is 15 residues. J gave up 7 bases and V 0 bases, and 6 bases lay outside the gene matches. Germline lookup yields CDR1 MNHEY and CDR2 SMNVEV (reference sequence). CDR3 nucleotide sequence: TGTGCCAGCAGTTTATCGACAGGGCGTAACCAGCCCCAGCATTTT. Translated, it gives CASSLSTGRNQPQHF.

The chain uses TRBV29-1 and TRBJ1-2; tentative D call: TRBD1 (6 bases). V lost 6 bases, J lost 4 bases, and 12 bases lay in between. The germline gives CDR1 SQVTM, CDR2 ANQGSEA. This CDR3 region has 12 residues. The DNA of the CDR3 is TGCAGCGTACCTGGGACAACCTATGGCTACACCTTC. Residues: CSVPGTTYGYTF.

V usage is TRBV27 and J usage is TRBJ2-5; D is undetermined. V was pared by 3 bases and J by 4 bases, with 9 bases between. Germline assignment: CDR1 MNHEY and CDR2 SMNVEV (reference sequence). The CDR3 loop spans 13 amino acids. CDR3 sequence reads: CASSFAHGETQYF. Here the CDR3 DNA reads TGTGCCAGCAGTTTTGCTCACGGAGAGACCCAGTACTTC.

The gene calls are TRBV5-6 and TRBJ1-4; D unresolved. Trimming pared 3 bases from V and 7 bases from J, leaving 13 bases between. CDR1 SGHDT and CDR2 YYEEEE come from the germline V gene. The CDR3 sequence is 14 residues long. The CDR3 protein is CASSYLFGSEKLFF. CDR3 nucleotides: TGTGCCAGCAGCTACCTCTTCGGGAGTGAAAAACTGTTTTTT.